This record covers a single T cell receptor beta chain. Repertoires were generated with immunoSEQ multiplex PCR, while TCRdb's copy carries only in-frame clones and drops some. The sample contains about 40,000 clones, roughly 83% of which appear only once. The record originates from a study of blood T cell repertoires in COVID-19. Study-wide context: Researchers got acute and convalescent COVID-19 samples from the United States, Italy and Spain. The cDNA or gDNA used as material had been derived from T cells, B-cell-depleted T cells, or PBMCs.

This receptor was identified in an older woman with acute or convalescent COVID-19. The sample comprised peripheral blood.

The CDR3 loop is CASSWDRASGNTIYF. In DNA, the CDR3 is TGTGCCAGCAGCTGGGACAGGGCGTCTGGAAACACCATATATTTT. This chain joins TRBV5-4 and TRBJ1-3, with 9 bases fitting TRBD1. CDR3 length equals 15 residues. Germline lookup yields CDR1 SGHNT and CDR2 YYREEE (reference sequence). J was trimmed by 1 base and V by 3 bases; bases with no gene match: 2.